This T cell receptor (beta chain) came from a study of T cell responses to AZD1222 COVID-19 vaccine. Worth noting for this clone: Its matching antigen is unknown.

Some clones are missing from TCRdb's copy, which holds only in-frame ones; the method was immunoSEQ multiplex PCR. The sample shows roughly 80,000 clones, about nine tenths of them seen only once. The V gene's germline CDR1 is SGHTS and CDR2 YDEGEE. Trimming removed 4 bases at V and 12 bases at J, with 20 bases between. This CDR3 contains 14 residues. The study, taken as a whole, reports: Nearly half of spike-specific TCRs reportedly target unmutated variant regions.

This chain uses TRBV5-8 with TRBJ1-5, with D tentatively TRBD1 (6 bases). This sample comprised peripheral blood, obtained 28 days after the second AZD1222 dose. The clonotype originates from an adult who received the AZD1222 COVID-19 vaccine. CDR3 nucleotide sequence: TGTGCCAGCAGCCTTACAGGGCTCGGGGCCCACCAGCATTTT. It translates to CASSLTGLGAHQHF. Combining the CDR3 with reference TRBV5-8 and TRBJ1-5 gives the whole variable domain EAGVTQSPTHLIKTRGQQATLRCSPISGHTSVYWYQQALGLGLQFLLWYDEGEERNRGNFPPRFSGRQFPNYSSELNVNALELEDSALYLCASSLTGLGAHQHFGDGTRLSIL.